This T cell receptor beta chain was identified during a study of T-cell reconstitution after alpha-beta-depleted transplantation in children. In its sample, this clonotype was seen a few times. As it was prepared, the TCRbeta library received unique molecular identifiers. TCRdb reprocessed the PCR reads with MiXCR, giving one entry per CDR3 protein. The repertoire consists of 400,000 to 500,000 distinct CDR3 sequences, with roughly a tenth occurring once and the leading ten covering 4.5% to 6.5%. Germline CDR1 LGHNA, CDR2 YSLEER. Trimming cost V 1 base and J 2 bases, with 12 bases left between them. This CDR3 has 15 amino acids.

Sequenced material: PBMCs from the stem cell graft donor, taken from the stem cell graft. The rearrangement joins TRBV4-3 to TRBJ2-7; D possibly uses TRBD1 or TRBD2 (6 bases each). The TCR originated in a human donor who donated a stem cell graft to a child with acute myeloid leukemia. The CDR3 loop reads CASSQVLGGPYEQYV. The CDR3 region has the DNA TGCGCCAGCAGCCAAGTGTTAGGGGGGCCCTACGAGCAGTACGTC.